This note documents a single T cell receptor beta chain sequence. Its antigen is unknown. Sample treatment: oral pan-JAK inhibitor, 5-10 mg twice daily. The CDR3 is 17 amino acids. V lost 4 bases and J lost 0, with 18 bases in between. Looked up from germline, CDR1 is SGHVS and CDR2 is FNYEAQ. The authors extracted RNA and reverse transcribed it into cDNA as the sequencing template. The table came from immunoSEQ multiplex PCR; TCRdb's copy has only in-frame clones and leaves some out. The sample yields roughly 110,000 clones, about 83% seen once. This entry comes from a study of CD8+ T cells in alopecia areata. The study, taken as a whole, reports: Tissue-resident alphabeta T cells belonging to normal skin likewise get sequenced within scalp specimens. Clonality in the scalp and expanded CD8+ clones ranked among the top 100 were significantly decreased by tofacitinib.

The V call is TRBV7-6, the J call TRBJ2-5; weak D call: TRBD2 (7 bases). This sequence was found in a human donor with alopecia areata. The source was CD8+ T cells sorted from blood, collected at week 24, from a patient treated with tofacitinib. The CDR3 region has the DNA TGTGCCAGCAGCTGGGACCGGACGGGGGGCGACCAAGAGACCCAGTACTTC. It is translated as CASSWDRTGGDQETQYF.